This T cell receptor (beta chain) derives from a study of post-analysis software for immune sequencing data. Findings and caveats of the study: Comparison of patients with controls showed five TRBV segments more frequent in patients, TRBV5-6, TRBV5-1 and TRBV20-1 among them.

The TCR beta cDNA libraries carried unique molecular identifiers. MiXCR, run by TCRdb on the PCR reads, gives a single entry per CDR3 protein. The repertoire consists of about 540,000 distinct CDR3 sequences, with around 36% occurring once and the leading ten covering roughly 6%. In this sample, this clonotype turned up a few times. The antigen is undetermined. Between the trimmed V and J ends, which lost 0 bases and 4 bases, there was a span of 2 bases. CDR3 length equals 12 residues. Germline-derived CDR1 and CDR2 are SGDLS and YYNGEE. Sequencing used blood. The chain recombines TRBV9 with TRBJ2-1; no clear D gene. The sequence was collected from a girl aged 2 to 17 with multiple sclerosis. The DNA of the CDR3 is TGTGCCAGCAGCGTAGTATACAATGAGCAGTTCTTC. It specifies CASSVVYNEQFF.